Listed here are 13 T cell receptor beta chains from one sample, sequenced in a study of blood T cell repertoires in COVID-19. Data came from immunoSEQ multiplex PCR; TCRdb stores just in-frame clones and leaves some out. The repertoire holds approximately 260,000 clones, with 90% to 95% as singletons. Sequencing used PBMCs or T cells enriched from blood (not recorded which). The source of these receptors is a woman aged 18-35 years who had recovered from COVID-19.

The CDR3, as DNA: TGCAGCGTTGACAGGGGCGGCTATGGCTACACCTTC. This sequence encodes CSVDRGGYGYTF. The rearrangement joins TRBV29-1 to TRBJ1-2; possible D gene TRBD1, 6 bases. Germline CDR1 is SQVTM and CDR2 is ANQGSEA. The CDR3 is 12 residues long. With 3 bases removed from V and 4 bases from J, the gap between germline ends came to 9 bases.

This chain joins TRBV4-2 and TRBJ2-5; 10 positions match TRBD2. Per germline, CDR1 LGHNA and CDR2 YNFKEQ. The CDR3 has 17 amino acids. J gave up 1 base and V 0 bases, and 5 bases lay outside the gene matches. The CDR3 loop is CASSQEPQRGGQETQYF. The DNA of the CDR3 is TGTGCCAGCAGCCAAGAACCCCAGCGGGGGGGCCAAGAGACCCAGTACTTC.

This rearrangement joins TRBV5-1 to TRBJ1-4; no clear D. V was trimmed by 0 bases and J by 3 bases, leaving 9 bases between them. The CDR3 spans 15 residues. Per the germline V gene, CDR1 is SGHRS and CDR2 is YFSETQ. CDR3 sequence: CASSLGSVANEKLFF. For the CDR3, the DNA is TGCGCCAGCAGCTTGGGCAGCGTGGCTAATGAAAAACTGTTTTTT.

CDR3 bases: TGTGCCAGCAGCATTCGCAGCGACCAAGAGACCCAGTACTTC. Translated: CASSIRSDQETQYF. This chain joins TRBV21-1 and TRBJ2-5; the D call TRBD2 from the table was never checked on the DNA. TRBV21-1 is a pseudogene locus. CDR3 length equals 14 residues.

This clone is a singleton in its sample. The V gene is TRBV11-2, the J gene TRBJ1-2, with D tentatively TRBD1 (6 bases). CDR1 SGHAT and CDR2 FQNNGV come from the germline V gene. The CDR3 sequence is 15 residues long. The V end was cut by 2 bases, the J end by 0 bases, with 10 bases between. The CDR3 region has the DNA TGTGCCAGCAGCTTATGGGGGACACCTAACTATGGCTACACCTTC. This sequence encodes CASSLWGTPNYGYTF.

The CDR3 region is CASRDLKGYGYTF. The CDR3 region has the DNA TGTGCCAGTAGGGACCTGAAGGGGTATGGCTACACCTTC. V usage is TRBV19 and J usage is TRBJ1-2; the D gene is possibly TRBD1 (5 bases). This CDR3 has 13 residues. The ends were cut back, 6 bases at V and 5 bases at J, with 13 bases in the middle. Germline CDR1 and CDR2: LNHDA and SQIVND (reference sequence).

V usage is TRBV7-2 and J usage is TRBJ1-2; tentative D call: TRBD1 (5 bases). V was cut by 1 base and J by 5 bases, with 14 bases left in between. Germline lookup yields CDR1 SGHTA and CDR2 FQGNSA. This CDR3 is built from 15 residues. For the CDR3, the DNA is TGTGCCAGCAGCTTAGTTCAGGGTCCCTTTTATGGCTACACCTTC. Protein: CASSLVQGPFYGYTF.

The chain employs TRBV18 and TRBJ1-1; a possible D gene is TRBD1 (6 bases). V lost 3 bases and J lost 6, with 17 bases in between. The germline V gene encodes CDR1 KGHSH and CDR2 LQKENI. The CDR3 runs to 15 residues. CDR3: CASSPAGVGIAEAFF. CDR3 sequence (DNA): TGTGCCAGCTCACCGGCAGGGGTGGGGATCGCTGAAGCTTTCTTT.

This rearrangement joins TRBV29-1 to TRBJ2-7; 12 bases match TRBD1. The CDR3 contains 13 residues. CDR1 is SQVTM and CDR2 is ANQGSEA in the germline V gene. V trimming: 3 bases; J trimming: 6 bases; junction bases outside the gene matches: 3. Here the CDR3 DNA reads TGCAGCGTTGAGAGGGACAGGGGGCGCGAGCAGTACTTC. This gives the protein CSVERDRGREQYF.

This chain uses TRBV19 with TRBJ1-1; TRBD1 aligns across 8 bases. V dropped 3 bases and J dropped 0; count of bases not matched to a gene: 3. Per germline, CDR1 LNHDA and CDR2 SQIVND (reference sequence). The CDR3 contains 15 residues. The CDR3 loop reads CASSMRTGLNTEAFF. The DNA for the CDR3 is TGTGCCAGTAGTATGAGGACAGGGTTGAACACTGAAGCTTTCTTT.

The chain uses TRBV28 and TRBJ2-1, with D perhaps TRBD1 (5 bases). The CDR3 loop spans 15 amino acids. Germline values: CDR1 MDHEN, CDR2 SYDVKM. With 3 bases removed from V and 5 bases from J, the gap between germline ends came to 14 bases. Here the CDR3 reads CASSLGGVGDNEQFF. CDR3 nucleotides: TGTGCCAGCAGTTTGGGTGGGGTAGGGGACAATGAGCAGTTCTTC.

Concerning this clone itself: Sequence at one end of the junction differs from germline and may be a read error. Other DNA sequences within the sample encode an identical CDR3. The CDR3 DNA sequence: TGTGCCAGCTCACCCACAGGGGGCAACCAGCCCCAGCATTTT. Its translation is CASSPTGGNQPQHF. The chain uses TRBV18 and TRBJ1-5; 9 bases fit TRBD1. CDR1 is KGHSH, CDR2 LQKENI, per germline. The CDR3 contains 14 residues.

The genes are TRBV4-3 and TRBJ1-1; possibly TRBD1 for D (6 bases). There are 16 residues in the CDR3. V was trimmed by 2 bases and J by 1 base, leaving 14 bases between them. CDR1 is LGHNA and CDR2 is YSLEER in the germline V gene. In nucleotides, the CDR3 is TGCGCCAGCAGCCAAAAGGACAGCTGGTGGAACACTGAAGCTTTCTTT. Its protein product is CASSQKDSWWNTEAFF.